One and the same sample provided the 15 T cell receptor beta chains below, sequenced in a study of technical replicates of blood from several donors. Sequenced by immunoSEQ multiplex PCR; TCRdb stores in-frame clones only, minus some. The table shows tens of thousands of clones, with about nine tenths occurring only once. Source material: T cells isolated from PBMCs. These receptors all come from a human donor in good health.

The CDR3 is CASSPPGVVQKENTQYF. DNA for the CDR3: TGTGCCAGCTCACCGCCGGGTGTAGTGCAGAAAGAGAATACGCAGTATTTT. The chain uses TRBV18 and TRBJ2-3, with D hard to call. Germline V gene sequence: CDR1 KGHSH, CDR2 LQKENI. This CDR3 comprises 17 residues. The V end was cut by 3 bases, the J end by 7 bases, with 23 bases between.

Written as DNA, the CDR3 is TGTGCCAGCAGCCTATACAGGGAACGAGAAGAAAAACTGTTTTTT. Its translation: CASSLYREREEKLFF. The V gene is TRBV6-1, the J gene TRBJ1-4; possibly TRBD1 for D (6 bases). The CDR3 is 15 residues long. Germline V gives CDR1 MNHNS, CDR2 SASEGT. V was cut by 6 bases and J by 8 bases, with 19 bases left in between.

This clone showed up just a few times. The chain links TRBV19 to TRBJ1-1; 7 bases are a match to TRBD1. The ends lost 8 bases at V and 0 bases at J; junction bases unmatched: 3. This CDR3 comprises 13 residues. From germline, CDR1 is LNHDA and CDR2 SQIVND (reference sequence). This chain's CDR3 is CASGGQMNTEAFF. CDR3 in DNA: TGTGCCAGTGGGGGACAGATGAACACTGAAGCTTTCTTT.

The chain joins TRBV14 to TRBJ2-7; D may be TRBD1 (5 bases). Germline CDR1 SGHDN, CDR2 FVKESK. Trimming removed 4 bases at V and 4 bases at J, with 8 bases between. CDR3 length: 12 amino acids. This chain's CDR3 is CASSRREYEQYF. Written as DNA, the CDR3 is TGTGCCAGCAGCCGCAGGGAATACGAGCAGTACTTC.

This clone occurred once. The chain recombines TRBV11-2 with TRBJ1-1; maybe TRBD1 (6 bases). In germline, CDR1 is SGHAT, CDR2 FQNNGV. The CDR3 extends over 15 amino acids. Trimming took 0 bases from V and 0 from J, leaving 8 bases between them. The CDR3, as DNA: TGTGCCAGCAGCTTAGATCAGGGGATGAACACTGAAGCTTTCTTT. Its protein product is CASSLDQGMNTEAFF.

The chain uses TRBV28 and TRBJ1-5; the match to TRBD1 covers 7 bases. With 6 bases clipped from V and 3 bases from J, the junction kept 8 bases outside the gene matches. This CDR3 contains 15 residues. From germline, CDR1 is MDHEN and CDR2 SYDVKM. Here the CDR3 DNA reads TGTGCCAGCAGGATAGTAACAGGGGCCAATCAGCCCCAGCATTTT. This gives the protein CASRIVTGANQPQHF.

This chain joins TRBV2 and TRBJ2-5; D uncertain. This CDR3 has 11 amino acids. V was shortened by 4 bases and J by 3 bases, with 3 bases between the two germline ends. CDR1 and CDR2 from the germline V gene are SNHLY and FYNNEI. CDR3 protein: CASSVKETQYF. Here the CDR3 DNA reads TGTGCCAGCAGTGTAAAAGAGACCCAGTACTTC.

The rearrangement uses TRBV4-3 and TRBJ2-3; the match to TRBD2 covers 14 bases. CDR1 is LGHNA, CDR2 YSLEER, per germline. V lost 4 bases to trimming and J lost 3 bases; unmatched junction nucleotides: 0. This CDR3 is 15 amino acids long. CDR3 sequence reads: CASSRTSGRTDTQYF. For the CDR3, the DNA is TGCGCCAGCAGCCGGACTAGCGGGAGGACAGATACGCAGTATTTT.

This chain uses TRBV6-6 with TRBJ2-7; no reliable D call. The V gene's germline CDR1 is MNHNY and CDR2 SVGAGI (reference sequence). This CDR3 is built from 13 residues. V gave up 2 bases and J gave up 3 bases, with 8 bases separating them. In DNA form, the CDR3 reads TGTGCCAGCAGTTACGAAATACACTACGAGCAGTACTTC. Translated: CASSYEIHYEQYF.

The count of this clone is one. V gene TRBV10-1 combines with J gene TRBJ2-1, with 8 positions matching TRBD2. Germline V gene lookup returns CDR1 WNHNN and CDR2 SYGVQD (reference sequence). The V and J ends lost 0 bases and 3 bases, in that order; junction bases with no gene match: 1. The CDR3 is made up of 15 amino acids. CDR3 sequence (DNA): TGCGCCAGCAGTGAGTCTACTAGCGGCTACAATGAGCAGTTCTTC. This translates into CASSESTSGYNEQFF.

The chain joins TRBV12-5 to TRBJ2-7; 9 nucleotides agree with TRBD1. Trimming took 5 bases from V and 5 from J; bases not matched to a gene: 10. Germline-derived CDR1 and CDR2 are LGHNT and FRNRAP. The CDR3 sequence is 15 residues long. The CDR3 sequence is CASGPQDRGIHEQYF. The CDR3, as DNA: TGTGCTAGTGGTCCCCAGGACAGGGGAATCCACGAGCAGTACTTC.

The chain uses TRBV6-1 and TRBJ2-7; no clear D. This CDR3 is built from 11 residues. The ends were cut back, 4 bases at V and 4 bases at J, with 5 bases in the middle. Germline assignment: CDR1 MNHNS and CDR2 SASEGT. CDR3 in DNA: TGTGCCAGCAGTGTAGTTTACGAGCAGTACTTC. It is translated as CASSVVYEQYF.

The sample holds one count of this clone. This chain joins TRBV10-2 and TRBJ1-3; 9 bases align to TRBD1. Germline CDR1 is WSHSY and CDR2 is SAAADI. This CDR3 has 17 residues. Losses at the gene ends were 3 bases for V and 0 bases for J; bases not matched to a gene: 6. The CDR3: CASSDTGGFSSGNTIYF. The CDR3 DNA is TGCGCCAGCAGTGATACAGGGGGCTTTAGCTCTGGAAACACCATATATTTT.

This chain joins TRBV4-3 and TRBJ1-2, with D tentatively TRBD1 (6 bases). The CDR3 is 14 residues long. Germline CDR1 is LGHNA and CDR2 is YSLEER. Between the trimmed V and J ends, which lost 1 base and 5 bases, there was a span of 11 bases. The CDR3 DNA reads as TGCGCCAGCAGCCAAGGGACAGCTAGATATGGCTACACCTTC. As protein: CASSQGTARYGYTF.

The rearrangement links TRBV7-9 to TRBJ2-7; 10 bases map to TRBD2. The CDR3 is 14 residues long. The germline V gene encodes CDR1 SEHNR and CDR2 FQNEAQ (reference sequence). J was trimmed by 5 bases and V by 10 bases; bases with no gene match: 11. CDR3 sequence reads: CATPSGSGRDEQYF. The CDR3 nucleotides read TGTGCCACCCCTAGCGGGAGTGGGCGCGACGAGCAGTACTTC.